A selection of T cell receptor beta chains follows, all from one sample in a study of T-cell reconstitution after alpha-beta-depleted transplantation in children. TCRdb reanalysed the PCR reads using MiXCR and keeps one entry per CDR3 protein. There are approximately 350,000 distinct CDR3 sequences in the sample; 13% occur only once, and roughly 4.3% lies in the top ten. The sequences come from PBMCs, collected from the stem cell graft. The receptor set was obtained from a human donor who donated a stem cell graft to a child with Fanconi anemia. Each CDR3 is given without its conserved first and last residue. Expanded clones are given a class, and other clones once, few, many or no size at all.

v_call	j_call	cdr3_length	clone_size	cdr3_aa
TRBV20-1	TRBJ2-1	12	few	SAIRGPTYNEQF
TRBV3-1	TRBJ2-1	13	many	ASSSSGGGYNEQF
TRBV4-3	TRBJ1-3	15	few	ASSPQLGTASGNTIY
TRBV5-1	TRBJ1-1	13	NA	ASSIVTGLNTEAF
TRBV6-9	TRBJ1-1	13	few	ASSYRGQGNTEAF
TRBV7-9	TRBJ2-1	12	NA	ASSPRRGADEQF
TRBV29-1	TRBJ2-5	12	NA	SGLAGGIAETQY
TRBV30	TRBJ2-2	13	NA	ACSWGHLWGGELF
TRBV10-3	TRBJ1-4	12	NA	AISSGTENEKLF
TRBV7-6	TRBJ1-4	15	NA	ASSLATAHATNEKLF
TRBV12-3/TRBV12-4	TRBJ2-1	12	many	ASSTGQRYNEQF
TRBV12-3/TRBV12-4	TRBJ2-2	14	few	ASSLLGLTNTGELF
TRBV5-1	TRBJ2-3	14	many	ASSLEASAPTDTQY
TRBV20-1	TRBJ2-1	13	few	SATARNAVDNEQF
TRBV6-2/TRBV6-3	TRBJ2-1	13	few	ASSYRDRGGDEQF
TRBV11-2	TRBJ1-1	17	many	ASSLWGGTGGLTNTEAF
TRBV24-1	TRBJ2-1	11	NA	ATSTGGRNEQF
TRBV6-1	TRBJ1-2	12	NA	ASSPTVSNYGYT
TRBV12-3/TRBV12-4	TRBJ2-5	13	few	ASSRTGGDQETQY
TRBV20-1	TRBJ2-1	13	NA	SATTWAGGPGEQF
TRBV4-3	TRBJ1-1	13	few	ASSQDGQGDTEAF
TRBV12-3/TRBV12-4	TRBJ1-1	17	few	ASSFQSMGSPKFRTEAF
TRBV29-1	TRBJ2-2	12	many	SVAGGADTGELF
TRBV21-1	TRBJ1-2	12	few	ASSTPVPDYGYT
TRBV12-3/TRBV12-4	TRBJ1-2	13	few	ASSLRRGPRHGYT
TRBV7-9	TRBJ1-4	14	NA	ASSFGGVATNEKLF
TRBV20-1	TRBJ2-3	12	many	SAYRGFLADTQY